This T cell receptor (beta chain) was identified during a study of CD8 T cells in Susac syndrome. Random hexamers were used to reverse transcribe the RNA input (about 0.5 to 1 ug). Coverage of TCR beta CDR3 amplification by immunoSEQ multiplex PCR extended to 54 Vbeta and 13 Jbeta. TCRdb used MiXCR to reprocess the immunoSEQ multiplex PCR reads, holding one entry per CDR3 protein. Here the sample spans around 200,000 distinct CDR3 sequences, 90% to 97% being singletons. Sequencing targeted TCR beta in T cells from blood (CD8+ and CD4+). The CDR3 loop spans 13 amino acids. V lost 3 bases to trimming and J lost 7 bases; unmatched junction nucleotides: 2.

The J gene is TRBJ2-1, the V gene TRBV12-3 or TRBV12-4, with 8 bases that match TRBD2. The sample comprised CD4+ T cells from PBMCs. The receptor's source is a human donor with Susac syndrome. The CDR3 sequence is CASSFRGGNEQFF. CDR3 nucleotide sequence: TGTGCCAGCAGTTTCCGCGGGGGGAATGAGCAGTTCTTC.